This T cell receptor (beta chain) originates from a study of CD8+CD57+ T cells in acquired aplastic anemia (dated by TCRdb to the late 2010s). About the study as a whole: Extracted DNA from sorted CD4+ and CD8+ cells averaged around 3.5 ug, ranging from roughly 0.17 to 27.4 ug. Mean read counts for healthy donor samples were around 10 million for CD4+ cells and under 14 million for CD8+ cells. Study-wide conclusions, independent of this receptor: Between patients and healthy controls, no significant difference in CD8+ Simpson's diversity was found (P=0.060). Twenty-nine CD8+ CDR3 sequences were shared between patients and controls but appeared highly expressed in patients and within their immunodominant clones.

There are 17 amino acids in the CDR3, from cysteine to phenylalanine inclusive. Just CDR3 DNA is preserved here, 51 bases in frame from base 1. The germline V gene (reference sequence) supplies CDR1 SGHAT and CDR2 FQDESV. V is pared back by 4 bases and J by 7 bases, with 26 bases lying between the germline termini. TCR repertoires of sorted CD4+ and CD8+ blood T cells from severe aplastic anemia patients and healthy subjects were deep-sequenced in the study. Ficoll-Paque density gradient centrifugation was used to isolate peripheral blood mononuclear cells. Before DNA extraction, CD4+ and CD8+ T cells were sorted with FACS or magnetic beads. As regards this clonotype: This receptor's antigen is unknown. Base qualities are not provided; no much larger clone lies one nucleotide away.

Profiling of TCR beta VDJ combinations and CDR3 sequences used genomic DNA as the template. An Illumina HiSeq 2000 was used for TCR repertoire sequencing. Per the source publication's procedure: TRBV/TRBJ rearrangement plots, CDR3 size and DJ length profiles, and Simpson's diversity index were used to evaluate the repertoires. The immunodominant clone was defined as the most abundant DNA sequence in deep sequencing data. CDR3 amino acid sequences were screened for sharing across subjects and were compared with published repertoires and the VDJdb database. TCRdb itself trimmed the public reads at Q25 with fastp, ran MiXCR and retained productive beta chains. Each record represents a unique CDR3 protein, reported with the most common genes and DNA among its rows. The V and J calls, along with clone size, are taken from TCRdb and not from the paper's own processing. The sample table holds 150,000 to 200,000 distinct CDR3 sequences, of which approximately 44% were seen once. The leading ten clones occupy approximately 1% of the sample.

The receptor comes from a human donor in good health. The chain is encoded by TRBV11-1 joined to TRBJ2-7, with TRBD2 perhaps the D gene, on 6 matching bases. The sequenced sample was sorted CD4+, CD8+, or CD8+CD57+ T cells (not recorded which) from PBMCs. The CDR3 protein: CASSSTPGLRVSQEQYF. The nucleotide sequence is given as TGTGCCAGCAGCTCTACTCCGGGACTTCGTGTGTCCCAAGAGCAGTACTTC.